This T cell receptor beta chain was recorded in a study of cytomegalovirus exposure and HLA in healthy donors. These donors counted as nominally healthy when sampled, but unrecorded immune exposures were likely. The CDR3 spans 15 residues. V lost 2 bases to trimming and J lost 9 bases, with 20 bases between them. From germline, CDR1 is SGHVS and CDR2 FQNEAQ. PCR was performed using 60 Vbeta and 13 Jbeta primers. Per the study methods: An analysis that came later counted roughly 80 million unique TCR beta chains, about 10 million shared. Libraries were prepared by immunoSEQ multiplex PCR; TCRdb keeps only in-frame clonotypes and omits some of them. Clonal size and the V and J genes are those of that table, whereas D and trimming came from the DNA. The table records about 170,000 clones, roughly 80% of them present only once. In this sample, this clone turned up once. Its cognate antigen is unknown. Findings and limits, study-wide: TRBV6-2, TRBV6-3 and other indistinguishable V segments were excluded.

Sequencing input: PBMCs. This receptor was taken from a female donor in good health and CMV-seronegative. The chain links TRBV7-8 to TRBJ2-7, with a possible D match to TRBD2 (5 bases). CDR3 sequence: CASSLTDSLRAWQYF. DNA for the CDR3: TGTGCCAGCAGCTTAACGGACTCACTAAGGGCGTGGCAGTACTTC.